Below, one T cell receptor beta chain is given with its context. No antigen is known for it. It has no much larger one-base neighbor in the sample; base qualities were not kept. The library was built by means of 5' RACE. Sequencing relied on an Illumina HiSeq 2000. A universal primer binding site was introduced by template switching, and a unique molecular identifier was present in the final cDNA, enabling accurate counting of TCR cDNA molecules. First-strand cDNA for TCR alpha and beta chains was synthesized from specific primers in the conserved constant-segment region. Each cDNA library was double barcoded, with a SMART-Mk sample barcode plus Illumina barcodes, to control for contamination. Two successive PCR steps introduced TruSeq adapter sequences along with Illumina sample barcodes. The TCR alpha and beta cDNA libraries were sequenced on the Illumina HiSeq platform using custom primers. As for how the authors treated the data: MiGEC was used to process raw reads and extract unique molecular identifiers, and MiXCR was used to find CDR3 positions. Recombination models were inferred per individual with the repgenHMM and IGoR tools using an EM algorithm. Shared clonotype analysis was performed with the tcR package in R, normalizing sharing by the product of cloneset sizes. Out-of-frame nonproductive sequences were analyzed to study raw recombination free of thymic and clonal selection effects. The public reads were quality trimmed at Q25 with fastp and then assembled into clones with MiXCR by TCRdb, keeping productive beta chains. Every entry covers one CDR3 protein and lists the most common genes and DNA from its rows. The V and J calls were not made by the authors but by TCRdb's processing. This sample lists over 550,000 distinct CDR3 sequences; about 7.1% were detected once. The ten largest account for over 1.5% of the sample.

This specimen comes from a study of identical twins listed by TCRdb under 2016. The study in broad terms: To test whether fetal clonotypes persist, the study used deep sequencing on TCR alpha and beta repertoires from monozygotic twins, unrelated adults of various ages, and cord blood. Replicate twin experiments were performed at different times using different library preparation protocols to rule out contamination. Findings and caveats that apply to the study as a whole: Out-of-frame TCR alpha sharing in monozygotic twins was systematically underestimated by recombination models, whereas sharing between unrelated individuals was in agreement with the recombination models. A weaker excess of twin sharing was found in beta out-of-frame sequences because the signal-to-noise ratio was lowered by fewer shared sequences. Invariant T cells such as MAIT and iNKT could partly confound zero-insertion analyses, although diverse VJ usage argued against such confounding for most clonotypes. Abundant cord blood beta clonotypes had fewer insertions, young adult naive repertoires showed a similar but weaker trend, and memory repertoires showed no such trend. Conclusions relied on cross-sectional statistical analysis, since the same donors could not be followed over many years. Out-of-frame TCR alpha sequences shared between twins showed an excess of low generation-probability sequences compared with coincidental sharing between unrelated individuals.

The V end gives up 1 base and the J end 6 bases, leaving 9 bases in the junction not matched to a gene. The CDR3 numbers 16 residues from cysteine through phenylalanine. This entry keeps only the CDR3 DNA: 48 bases, framed from base 1. CDR1 and CDR2, per the germline V gene, are SGHRS and YFSETQ. All donors were healthy Caucasians. Three pairs of female monozygotic twins, all aged about 18 to 30 years, were included in the twin cohort. The RNA used for TCR libraries was isolated from peripheral blood mononuclear cells. The same sample was also studied in work on yellow fever vaccine responses in identical twins. The second study's paper adds: According to the authors, in identical twins the way T cells responded to vaccination appeared partly convergent and partly personalized. The study precisely tracked vaccine-responding T cell clones in identical twins.

This sequence was found in a woman aged 18-29 years in good health. The sequenced sample was PBMCs. The receptor chain draws on TRBV5-1 and TRBJ2-3; TRBD2 matches 9 bases in the middle. The CDR3 protein sequence reads: CASSLSLAGSSDTQYF. The DNA is TGCGCCAGCAGCTTGTCCCTAGCGGGGTCTTCGGATACGCAGTATTTT.